The sequence of this T cell receptor beta chain was determined in a study of cytomegalovirus exposure and HLA in healthy donors. Notes on the study in general: In a later analysis, most CMV-associated TCR beta chains appeared HLA-restricted. Specificity of a few CMV-associated chains for CMV antigens was verified in vitro.

PCR amplification relied on 60 Vbeta primers (plus 13 Jbeta primers). Using immunoSEQ multiplex PCR, the repertoire was profiled, and TCRdb retains in-frame clones only, with some absent. The data hold around 130,000 clones, with 70% to 85% observed a single time. In the case of this clone: Its matching antigen is unknown.

CDR1 and CDR2 (germline): MDHEN, SYDVKM. The CDR3 consists of 16 residues. The J segment lost 1 base and the V segment lost 5 bases, leaving 9 bases of the junction unmatched. The TCR comes from a man in his forties in good health and CMV-seronegative. The sequencing sample was made of PBMCs. The chain uses TRBV28 and TRBJ2-5, with 8 positions matching TRBD1. CDR3 in amino acids: CASSPGDRGSQETQYF. The CDR3 DNA follows: TGTGCCAGCAGTCCCGGAGACAGGGGCAGCCAAGAGACCCAGTACTTC. The whole variable domain, remainder taken from reference TRBV28 and TRBJ2-5, is DVKVTQSSRYLVKRTGEKVFLECVQDMDHENMFWYRQDPGLGLRLIYFSYDVKMKEKGDIPEGYSVSREKKERFSLILESASTNQTSMYLCASSPGDRGSQETQYFGPGTRLLVL.